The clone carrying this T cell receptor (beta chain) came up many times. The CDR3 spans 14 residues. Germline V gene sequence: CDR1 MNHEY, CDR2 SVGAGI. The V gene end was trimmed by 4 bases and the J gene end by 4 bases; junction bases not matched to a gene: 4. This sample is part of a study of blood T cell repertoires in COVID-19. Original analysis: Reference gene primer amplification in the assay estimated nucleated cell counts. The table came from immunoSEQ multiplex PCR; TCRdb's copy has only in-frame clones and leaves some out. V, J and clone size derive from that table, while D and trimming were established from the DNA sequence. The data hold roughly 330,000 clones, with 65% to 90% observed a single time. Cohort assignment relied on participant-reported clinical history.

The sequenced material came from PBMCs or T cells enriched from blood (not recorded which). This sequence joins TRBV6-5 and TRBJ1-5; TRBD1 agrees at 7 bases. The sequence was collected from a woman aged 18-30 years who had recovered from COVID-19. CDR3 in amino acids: CASSSRDSNQPQHF. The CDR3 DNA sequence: TGTGCCAGCAGTTCCCGGGACAGTAATCAGCCCCAGCATTTT.